These 31 T cell receptor beta chains originate from one sample sequenced in a study of blood T cell repertoires in COVID-19. The assay was immunoSEQ multiplex PCR, and TCRdb's table has in-frame clones only and misses some. This sample carries under 200,000 clones, about 89% of them seen once, and the ten largest clones take about 3.5%. The sequenced sample was peripheral blood. The receptor set was obtained from a man aged 65 to 79 with acute or convalescent COVID-19.

The V and J genes are TRBV7-9 and TRBJ1-6, with D tentatively TRBD1 (6 bases). The CDR3 is 12 amino acids. Germline V gene sequence: CDR1 SEHNR, CDR2 FQNEAQ (reference sequence). The V gene lost 5 bases and the J gene lost 8 bases, with 7 bases spanning the gap. The CDR3 DNA sequence: TGTGCCAGCAGCGAGGGGGATTCACCCCTCCACTTT. Amino acid sequence: CASSEGDSPLHF.

The chain couples TRBV28 to TRBJ2-7, with D uncertain. Germline V gene data show CDR1 as MDHEN and CDR2 as SYDVKM. Between the trimmed V and J ends, which lost 5 bases and 3 bases, there was a span of 11 bases. The CDR3 loop spans 13 amino acids. CDR3 amino acids: CASSNLAYYEQYF. Written as DNA, the CDR3 is TGTGCCAGCAGTAATTTGGCTTACTACGAGCAGTACTTC.

The V and J genes are TRBV6-6 and TRBJ1-5; no clear D gene. The CDR3 extends over 15 amino acids. Between the trimmed V and J ends, which lost 4 bases and 0 bases, there was a span of 10 bases. Germline CDR1 is MNHNY and CDR2 is SVGAGI (reference sequence). The CDR3 nucleotides read TGTGCCAGCAGTTTCCGCGGTGATAGCAATCAGCCCCAGCATTTT. It codes for CASSFRGDSNQPQHF.

This clone was counted a few times. The V gene is TRBV28, the J gene TRBJ1-1; possible D gene TRBD1, 5 bases. The CDR3 runs to 15 residues. The germline V and J ends were trimmed by 4 bases and 6 bases, with 18 bases remaining between them. Germline-derived CDR1 and CDR2 are MDHEN and SYDVKM. The CDR3: CASSSPGTFDPEAFF. The CDR3 DNA reads TGTGCCAGCAGTTCACCCGGGACTTTCGACCCTGAAGCTTTCTTT.

The chain carries TRBV6-5 and TRBJ2-5; D gene ambiguous. Trimming removed 2 bases from V and 4 bases from J, with 8 bases in between. Germline values: CDR1 MNHEY, CDR2 SVGAGI. The CDR3 runs 13 residues. The CDR3 loop is CASSYRPGETQYF. The CDR3 DNA follows: TGTGCCAGCAGTTACCGTCCCGGAGAGACCCAGTACTTC.

This chain uses TRBV6-2 or TRBV6-3 with TRBJ2-3, with 11 nucleotides matching TRBD2. Germline V gene lookup returns CDR1 MNHEY and CDR2 SVGEGT. V lost 6 bases to trimming and J lost 3 bases; unmatched junction nucleotides: 2. CDR3 length equals 14 residues. CDR3 nucleotide sequence: TGTGCCAGCAGCCCTAGCGGGGGGACAGATACGCAGTATTTT. Its translation is CASSPSGGTDTQYF.

The chain links TRBV4-2 to TRBJ2-7, with D maybe TRBD2 (5 bases). The germline V gene has CDR1 LGHNA and CDR2 YNFKEQ. The length of the CDR3 is 14 residues. Trimming removed 0 bases from V and 5 bases from J, with 11 bases in between. The CDR3 protein is CASSQESGNDEQYF. The CDR3 DNA reads TGTGCCAGCAGCCAAGAGTCGGGGAACGACGAGCAGTACTTC.

The V gene is TRBV9, the J gene TRBJ2-7; possible D gene TRBD1, 6 bases. The V gene's germline CDR1 is SGDLS and CDR2 YYNGEE. This CDR3 spans 13 amino acids. V gave up 1 base and J gave up 3 bases, with 8 bases separating them. CDR3 in DNA: TGTGCCAGCAGCGTAACAGGGCGCTACGAGCAGTACTTC. It specifies CASSVTGRYEQYF.

The chain employs TRBV7-9 and TRBJ1-1, with D possibly TRBD1 on 5 matching bases. CDR1 and CDR2 from the germline V gene are SEHNR and FQNEAQ (reference sequence). The CDR3 runs 15 residues. V was pared by 2 bases and J by 1 base, with 11 bases between. CDR3 residues: CASSLPTAPNTEAFF. The CDR3 region has the DNA TGTGCCAGCAGCTTACCGACAGCCCCGAACACTGAAGCTTTCTTT.

The rearrangement uses TRBV3-1 (or the pseudogene TRBV3-2) and TRBJ1-2; TRBD1 might be the D (6 bases). The CDR3 length is 13 residues. Germline V gene data show CDR1 as LGHDT and CDR2 as YNNKEL (reference sequence). Between the trimmed V and J ends, which lost 4 bases and 5 bases, there was a span of 11 bases. The DNA of the CDR3 is TGTGCCAGCAGCCGCGGACAGCTTTATGGCTACACCTTC. Its translation is CASSRGQLYGYTF.

The chain has TRBV9 and TRBJ1-4; 10 bases map to TRBD1. The germline gives CDR1 SGDLS, CDR2 YYNGEE. Unmatched junction bases numbered 3, after V lost 0 bases and J lost 7 bases. This CDR3 spans 15 amino acids. CDR3 coding DNA: TGTGCCAGCAGCGTAGGGCGGGACAGGGGTGAAAAACTGTTTTTT. It encodes CASSVGRDRGEKLFF.

This chain joins TRBV6-2 or TRBV6-3 and TRBJ2-7; D remains unclear. Trimming stripped 2 bases from V and 1 base from J, with 15 bases between. The CDR3 runs 16 residues. The germline V gene encodes CDR1 MNHEY and CDR2 SVGEGT. The DNA for the CDR3 is TGTGCCAGCAGTTACCGTCCCGTGCCCCTATCCTACGAGCAGTACTTC. This gives the protein CASSYRPVPLSYEQYF.

The V call is TRBV28, the J call TRBJ2-1; 10 bases are shared with TRBD2. V lost 2 bases, J lost 5 bases, and 0 bases stayed unmatched. The CDR3 length is 14 residues. Germline values: CDR1 MDHEN, CDR2 SYDVKM. CDR3 loop: CASSLTSGNNEQFF. CDR3 DNA sequence: TGTGCCAGCAGTTTAACTAGCGGGAACAATGAGCAGTTCTTC.

The V call is TRBV11-2, the J call TRBJ2-2, with TRBD2 identical over 12 bases. The CDR3 length is 16 residues. Trimming took 4 bases from V and 5 from J; bases not matched to a gene: 5. Germline assignment: CDR1 SGHAT and CDR2 FQNNGV. DNA of the CDR3: TGTGCCAGCAGCTCCCTAGCGGGAGGGAGAACCGGGGAGCTGTTTTTT. It specifies CASSSLAGGRTGELFF.

This clone appeared once. J is TRBJ2-5 and V is TRBV7-9, with D possibly matching TRBD1 (6 bases). Germline CDR1 reads SEHNR; CDR2 reads FQNEAQ (reference sequence). The CDR3 has 15 residues. Trimming left V 4 bases short and J 4 bases short, with 16 bases between. The CDR3 coding sequence is TGTGCCAGCAGCTCCTCCCAGGGGCTAGGAGAGACCCAGTACTTC. This sequence encodes CASSSSQGLGETQYF. Looking up the rest from reference TRBV7-9 and TRBJ2-5 gives the full variable domain: DTGVSQNPRHKITKRGQNVTFRCDPISEHNRLYWYRQTLGQGPEFLTYFQNEAQLEKSRLLSDRFSAERPKGSFSTLEIQRTEQGDSAMYLCASSSSQGLGETQYFGPGTRLLVL.

This clone was counted between two and nine times. This rearrangement joins TRBV5-4 to TRBJ2-2, with 8 bases fitting TRBD2. Germline-derived CDR1 and CDR2 are SGHNT and YYREEE (reference sequence). The CDR3 spans 16 residues. J lost 7 bases, V lost 3 bases, and 11 bases had no gene match. The CDR3 DNA reads TGTGCCAGCAGCTCCCTCGCGGGGGGCCGGGGCGGGGAGCTGTTTTTT. As protein: CASSSLAGGRGGELFF. Supplemented by reference TRBV5-4 and TRBJ2-2, the full variable domain reads ETGVTQSPTHLIKTRGQQVTLRCSSQSGHNTVSWYQQALGQGPQFIFQYYREEENGRGNFPPRFSGLQFPNYSSELNVNALELDDSALYLCASSSLAGGRGGELFFGEGSRLTVL.

J is TRBJ2-7 and V is TRBV20-1, with 9 bases lining up with TRBD2. V was clipped by 3 bases and J by 7 bases; unmatched bases: 10. Germline assignment: CDR1 DFQATT and CDR2 SNEGSKA (reference sequence). The CDR3 sequence is 14 residues long. The CDR3 loop reads CSASGGGGAGEQYF. In DNA form, the CDR3 reads TGCAGTGCTAGTGGTGGCGGGGGGGCCGGAGAGCAGTACTTC.

The chain carries TRBV11-3 and TRBJ2-7, with D possibly being TRBD2 (5 bases). V lost 3 bases and J lost 0, with 6 bases in between. Looked up from germline, CDR1 is SGHNT and CDR2 is YENEEA. The CDR3 spans 13 residues. CDR3 coding DNA: TGTGCCAGCAGCTTTCGGGGCTCCTACGAGCAGTACTTC. Translation: CASSFRGSYEQYF.

This chain connects TRBV5-1 to TRBJ2-7; 9 bases line up with TRBD1. Germline CDR1 and CDR2: SGHRS and YFSETQ. Trimming cost V 2 bases and J 7 bases; bases outside gene matches: 4. The CDR3 totals 13 residues. The CDR3 region has the DNA TGCGCCAGCAGCTTACAGGGGGCGAGGGAGCAGTACTTC. This encodes CASSLQGAREQYF.

The chain links TRBV9 to TRBJ2-7, with 7 bases identical to TRBD1. Trimming removed 0 bases from V and 4 bases from J; junction bases left unmatched: 10. The CDR3 totals 16 residues. The germline CDR1 and CDR2 sequences are SGDLS and YYNGEE. CDR3 residues: CASSVGWQGVGYEQYF. CDR3 in DNA: TGTGCCAGCAGCGTAGGTTGGCAGGGGGTAGGTTACGAGCAGTACTTC.

A note on this clone: In the same sample, other DNA sequences code for this CDR3. The chain combines TRBV9 with TRBJ1-3; no clear D. Trimming took off 0 bases at V and 3 bases at J, with 10 bases between the two ends. This CDR3 has 15 amino acids. From germline, CDR1 is SGDLS and CDR2 YYNGEE. CDR3 coding DNA: TGTGCCAGCAGCGTAGCCGCAGTTGGTGGAAACACCATATATTTT. It specifies CASSVAAVGGNTIYF.

The gene calls are TRBV7-3 and TRBJ1-4; TRBD1 might be the D (5 bases). The CDR3 has 16 amino acids. V dropped 7 bases and J dropped 0 bases, with 15 bases sitting between them. Germline CDR1 SGHTA, CDR2 FQGTGA. CDR3 sequence reads: CASTPRDWATNEKLFF. The CDR3 nucleotides are TGTGCCAGCACCCCAAGGGACTGGGCAACTAATGAAAAACTGTTTTTT.

This clone was seen a handful of times. This chain links TRBV5-1 with TRBJ2-5; D not certain. Germline V gene sequence: CDR1 SGHRS, CDR2 YFSETQ. CDR3 length equals 14 residues. Trimming stripped 0 bases from V and 0 bases from J, with 6 bases between. The chain's CDR3 is CASSLVHHQETQYF. CDR3 bases: TGCGCCAGCAGCTTGGTACACCACCAAGAGACCCAGTACTTC.

The chain employs TRBV5-3 and TRBJ1-1; 7 nucleotides match TRBD1. TRBV5-3 is reported as an ORF; its role is uncertain. The CDR3 consists of 15 residues. V lost 4 bases to trimming and J lost 5 bases; unmatched junction nucleotides: 11. The CDR3 protein is CARSPLQGEWTEAFF. The CDR3 nucleotides read TGTGCCAGAAGCCCCCTTCAGGGGGAATGGACTGAAGCTTTCTTT.

The chain is built from TRBV2 and TRBJ2-3; 10 positions match TRBD2. The germline gives CDR1 SNHLY, CDR2 FYNNEI. V gave up 5 bases and J gave up 4 bases; unmatched junction bases: 6. This CDR3 has 15 amino acids. The CDR3 region is CASSRAGGLPDTQYF. The CDR3 DNA reads TGTGCCAGCAGTAGAGCGGGGGGGCTTCCAGATACGCAGTATTTT.

This chain connects TRBV10-1 to TRBJ2-1; 8 bases are shared with TRBD2. The germline V gene encodes CDR1 WNHNN and CDR2 SYGVQD (reference sequence). V gave up 1 base and J gave up 8 bases; unmatched junction bases: 4. CDR3 size: 14 residues. The chain's CDR3 is CASSELAGSDEQFF. In nucleotides, the CDR3 is TGCGCCAGCAGTGAGTTAGCGGGGTCCGATGAGCAGTTCTTC.

The V call is TRBV16, the J call TRBJ2-7; 7 bases line up with TRBD2. Trimming removed 0 bases from V and 3 bases from J; junction bases left unmatched: 5. The germline gives CDR1 KGHSY, CDR2 FQNENV. This CDR3 region has 15 residues. The CDR3 reads CASSQSPASGYEQYF. The CDR3 DNA reads as TGTGCCAGCAGCCAATCTCCGGCTAGCGGCTACGAGCAGTACTTC.

CDR3 sequence reads: CASTQGQGAIGQPQHF. In nucleotides, the CDR3 is TGTGCCAGCACCCAAGGCCAGGGGGCGATCGGACAGCCCCAGCATTTT. V usage is TRBV2 and J usage is TRBJ1-5; 8 positions agree with TRBD1. The junction had 15 bases not matched to a gene; V was cut back by 7 bases and J by 7 bases. The CDR3 spans 16 residues. The germline V gene encodes CDR1 SNHLY and CDR2 FYNNEI. Drawing the rest from reference TRBV2 and TRBJ1-5, the complete variable domain is EPEVTQTPSHQVTQMGQEVILRCVPISNHLYFYWYRQILGQKVEFLVSFYNNEISEKSEIFDDQFSVERPDGSNFTLKIRSTKLEDSAMYFCASTQGQGAIGQPQHFGDGTRLSIL.

This chain uses TRBV25-1 with TRBJ2-5, with 8 nucleotides matching TRBD2. J lost 2 bases, V lost 1 base, and 9 bases had no gene match. Germline loops: CDR1 MGHDK, CDR2 SYGVNS. The CDR3 loop spans 17 amino acids. The CDR3 region is CASSESSGRGGQETQYF. The CDR3 DNA sequence: TGTGCCAGCAGTGAATCCAGCGGGAGAGGGGGGCAAGAGACCCAGTACTTC.

CDR3 sequence: CSVKGQGAPGETQYF. In nucleotides, the CDR3 is TGCAGCGTAAAGGGACAGGGGGCGCCAGGAGAGACCCAGTACTTC. The chain carries TRBV29-1 and TRBJ2-5, with 12 bases aligning to TRBD1. The V gene's germline CDR1 is SQVTM and CDR2 ANQGSEA. Losses at the gene ends were 6 bases for V and 4 bases for J; bases not matched to a gene: 9. The CDR3 is made up of 15 amino acids.

V gene TRBV5-1 combines with J gene TRBJ2-5; possible D gene TRBD2, 5 bases. The CDR3 has 15 amino acids. CDR1 and CDR2 (germline): SGHRS, YFSETQ. Trimming stripped 4 bases from V and 5 bases from J, with 18 bases between. The CDR3: CASSPTRAITETQYF. The CDR3 DNA sequence: TGCGCCAGCAGCCCCACGCGGGCTATAACGGAGACCCAGTACTTC.